This T cell receptor beta chain emerged from a study of blood T cell repertoires in COVID-19. Germline-derived CDR1 and CDR2 are SGHRS and YFSETQ. The ends were cut back, 0 bases at V and 10 bases at J, with 8 bases in the middle. The CDR3 contains 12 residues. This clone occurred once. The age range of participants was about 18 to 100 years, with residence in more than 20 US areas. Assay: immunoSEQ multiplex PCR; the TCRdb copy retains only in-frame clones and omits some. The sample holds a few hundred thousand clones, less than 85% seen once. The chain uses TRBV5-1 and TRBJ2-1; tentatively, D is TRBD1 (6 bases). The receptor's source is a man aged 40-55 years who had recovered from COVID-19. Sequenced: PBMCs or T cells enriched from blood (not recorded which). As DNA, the CDR3 is TGCGCCAGCAGCTTGGGGGGGCGAGAGCAGTTCTTC. This codes for CASSLGGREQFF.